These T cell receptor beta chains were read from a single sample in a study of T cells in Graves' hyperthyroidism and ophthalmopathy. TCRdb processed the multiplex PCR reads anew with MiXCR; each CDR3 protein has one entry. In the table there are hundreds of thousands of distinct CDR3 sequences, around 15% of which are singletons. Sequencing was carried out using blood. These receptor sequences come from a woman under 30 with Graves' hyperthyroidism. CDR3s include the opening cysteine and the closing phenylalanine or tryptophan. A D gene is named only where the DNA matches it firmly. Expanded clones get a size class; other rows say once, few or many, or leave the size out.

clone_size,v_call,j_call,d_call,cdr3_aa,cdr3_nt
many,TRBV3-1,TRBJ2-5,.,CASSQQNSNPLQETQYF,TGTGCCAGCAGCCAGCAAAACAGTAACCCCCTCCAAGAGACCCAGTACTTC
.,TRBV6-1,TRBJ1-5,TRBD1,CASSRQGAVNQPQHF,TGTGCCAGCAGCCGCCAGGGGGCCGTCAATCAGCCCCAGCATTTT
.,TRBV28,TRBJ1-5,TRBD1,CASRRDRGNNQPQHF,TGTGCCAGCAGAAGGGACAGGGGAAACAATCAGCCCCAGCATTTT
many,TRBV7-9,TRBJ2-7,TRBD2,CASSLVVGGNEQYF,TGTGCCAGCAGCTTAGTTGTGGGAGGGAACGAGCAGTACTTC
many,TRBV18,TRBJ1-4,.,CASSEGLNEKLFF,TGTGCCAGCTCGGAGGGGCTTAATGAAAAACTGTTTTTT
many,TRBV6-1,TRBJ1-5,TRBD1,CASSPTTGAVYSNQPQHF,TGTGCCAGCAGTCCGACAACAGGGGCAGTCTATAGCAATCAGCCCCAGCATTTT
few,TRBV10-2,TRBJ2-1,.,CASMFHNEQFF,TGCGCCAGCATGTTTCACAATGAGCAGTTCTTC
.,TRBV27,TRBJ1-6,TRBD1,CASRTGYSPLHF,TGTGCCAGCAGGACAGGGTATTCACCCCTCCACTTT
many,TRBV6-1,TRBJ1-1,.,CASSELRGRAFF,TGTGCCAGCAGTGAATTAAGGGGTAGAGCTTTCTTT
.,TRBV2,TRBJ2-6,TRBD2,CASRNSGSVSGANVLTF,TGTGCCAGCAGGAATAGCGGGAGTGTCTCTGGGGCCAACGTCCTGACTTTC
.,TRBV10-1,TRBJ2-7,.,CASRQGDEQYF,TGCGCCAGCAGACAGGGTGATGAGCAGTACTTC
many,TRBV2,TRBJ1-2,.,CASSDSRALLGGYTF,TGTGCCAGCAGTGATTCAAGGGCCCTGCTCGGGGGCTACACCTTC
.,TRBV19,TRBJ2-2,TRBD2,CASSMGGNTGELSF,TGTGCCAGTAGTATGGGGGGGAACACCGGGGAGCTGTCTTTT
many,TRBV10-1,TRBJ2-5,.,CASSESGTKETQYF,TGCGCCAGCAGTGAGTCCGGGACAAAGGAGACCCAGTACTTC
.,TRBV10-3,TRBJ2-7,.,CAISESTDYEQYF,TGTGCCATCAGTGAGTCAACAGACTACGAGCAGTACTTC
many,TRBV7-7,TRBJ2-1,TRBD2,CASSSRLLHGGEGNNEQFF,TGTGCTAGCAGCTCACGACTCCTCCACGGGGGGGAGGGTAACAATGAGCAGTTCTTC
few,TRBV6-6,TRBJ2-3,.,CASSYSTDGGTDTQYF,TGTGCCAGCAGTTACTCGACGGATGGTGGCACAGATACGCAGTATTTT
many,TRBV20-1,TRBJ2-5,.,CSATIPNVQETQYF,TGCAGTGCCACGATCCCTAACGTGCAAGAGACCCAGTACTTC
few,TRBV28,TRBJ2-7,.,CASQGPSISSEQYF,TGTGCCAGCCAGGGTCCTTCGATTTCGTCCGAGCAGTACTTC
few,TRBV9,TRBJ2-7,.,CASSVAGGPYQVDEQYF,TGTGCCAGCAGCGTAGCCGGGGGGCCGTATCAAGTCGACGAGCAGTACTTC
many,TRBV28,TRBJ1-5,TRBD1,CASISLYWTGKHTPVNQPQHF,TGTGCCAGCATTTCCCTCTATTGGACAGGGAAGCACACCCCCGTCAATCAGCCCCAGCATTTT
many,TRBV6-2/TRBV6-3,TRBJ1-6,TRBD1,CASSRLPDRGKNSPLHF,TGTGCCAGCAGTCGCCTCCCTGACAGGGGGAAAAATTCACCCCTCCACTTT
few,TRBV7-9,TRBJ2-7,.,CASSLVAGVVEQYF,TGTGCCAGCAGCTTAGTAGCAGGGGTGGTGGAGCAGTACTTC
few,TRBV7-9,TRBJ2-7,.,CASSLSFRAEQYF,TGTGCCAGCAGCTTAAGTTTTAGGGCCGAGCAGTACTTC
many,TRBV28,TRBJ2-3,TRBD2,CASSLALAGDTDTQYF,TGTGCCAGCAGTTTAGCACTAGCGGGAGACACAGATACGCAGTATTTT
few,TRBV14,TRBJ2-7,.,CASSPRTYTYEQYF,TGTGCCAGCAGCCCCCGCACCTACACTTACGAGCAGTACTTC
many,TRBV28,TRBJ1-5,.,CASSLRGTSQPQHF,TGTGCCAGCAGTTTGCGGGGGACAAGTCAGCCCCAGCATTTT
.,TRBV19,TRBJ2-2,.,CASIPGGQGHTGELFF,TGTGCCAGTATCCCAGGGGGGCAGGGACACACCGGGGAGCTGTTTTTT
few,TRBV7-8,TRBJ2-7,TRBD1,CASSPYRDRIYEQYF,TGTGCCAGCAGCCCATATCGGGACAGAATCTACGAGCAGTACTTC
many,TRBV20-1,TRBJ2-1,TRBD2,CSARATSGYNEQFF,TGCAGTGCTAGAGCAACTAGCGGATACAATGAGCAGTTCTTC
many,TRBV30,TRBJ2-1,.,CAWSEYNEQFF,TGTGCCTGGAGCGAGTACAATGAGCAGTTCTTC
many,TRBV29-1,TRBJ2-7,TRBD1,CSVTTGGFYEQYF,TGCAGCGTTACGACAGGGGGCTTCTACGAGCAGTACTTC
many,TRBV7-2,TRBJ2-5,TRBD1,CASSSTGGSRETQYF,TGTGCCAGCAGTTCTACAGGGGGCTCAAGAGAGACCCAGTACTTC
few,TRBV7-8,TRBJ1-2,TRBD1,CASSWETGGLEGYTF,TGTGCCAGCAGCTGGGAAACAGGGGGGCTAGAAGGCTACACCTTC
many,TRBV27,TRBJ2-7,.,CASSLSRFYEQYF,TGTGCCAGCAGTTTATCGAGGTTCTACGAGCAGTACTTC
.,TRBV19,TRBJ1-1,.,CASKPGAFTEAFF,TGTGCCAGTAAACCAGGGGCCTTCACTGAAGCTTTCTTT
many,TRBV6-1,TRBJ1-1,.,CASKLDTEAFF,TGTGCCAGCAAGTTAGACACTGAAGCTTTCTTT
many,TRBV2,TRBJ2-7,.,CASSEIYEQYF,TGTGCCAGCAGTGAGATCTACGAGCAGTACTTC
.,TRBV2,TRBJ1-1,.,CASSESTEAFF,TGTGCCAGCAGTGAGTCTACTGAAGCTTTCTTT
.,TRBV19,TRBJ2-7,TRBD2,CASSMGSGRYEQYF,TGTGCCAGTAGTATGGGGAGCGGGAGGTACGAGCAGTACTTC
few,TRBV12-3/TRBV12-4,TRBJ1-5,.,CASSLGPGYQPQHF,TGTGCCAGCAGTTTGGGGCCAGGGTATCAGCCCCAGCATTTT
.,TRBV29-1,TRBJ2-1,.,CSAVPPLGQFF,TGCAGCGCTGTACCCCCTTTGGGGCAGTTCTTC